These 25 T cell receptor beta chains were sequenced from one sample in a study of blood T cell repertoires in COVID-19. Measured with immunoSEQ multiplex PCR; TCRdb has only the in-frame clones, and not every one. This table holds about 430,000 clones, roughly 89% found once. The sample taken for sequencing was peripheral blood. The source is a man younger than 30 with COVID-19, enrolled during active disease.

The chain is built from TRBV5-6 and TRBJ2-7; D perhaps matches TRBD1 (5 bases). Germline loops: CDR1 SGHDT, CDR2 YYEEEE. V was pared by 0 bases and J by 4 bases, with 8 bases between. CDR3 length equals 13 residues. CDR3 residues: CASSLGTPYEQYF. The CDR3 bases are TGTGCCAGCAGCTTGGGGACACCGTACGAGCAGTACTTC.

The V gene is TRBV2, the J gene TRBJ1-3, with D perhaps TRBD1 (6 bases). The V end lost 7 bases, the J end lost 1 base, and 11 bases lay between the germline ends. The CDR3 runs to 14 residues. The V gene's germline CDR1 is SNHLY and CDR2 FYNNEI. As DNA, the CDR3 is TGTGCCAGCACCCCCAGGGGTTCTGGAAACACCATATATTTT. This codes for CASTPRGSGNTIYF.

The gene calls are TRBV29-1 and TRBJ2-2; 13 bases match TRBD2. The CDR3 runs to 14 residues. CDR1 is SQVTM and CDR2 is ANQGSEA in the germline V gene. V trimming: 7 bases; J trimming: 7 bases; junction bases outside the gene matches: 6. CDR3 sequence reads: CSAGLAGVVGELFF. CDR3 nucleotide sequence: TGCAGCGCAGGACTAGCGGGAGTGGTCGGGGAGCTGTTTTTT.

The chain recombines TRBV4-1 with TRBJ2-7, with D maybe TRBD2 (5 bases). Trimming pared 2 bases from V and 5 bases from J, leaving 19 bases between. Germline assignment: CDR1 MGHRA and CDR2 YSYEKL. CDR3 length: 16 residues. CDR3 sequence: CASSQLKTTGLDEQYF. Written as DNA, the CDR3 is TGCGCCAGCAGCCAACTAAAGACTACGGGGTTGGACGAGCAGTACTTC.

The V and J genes are TRBV3-1 (or the pseudogene TRBV3-2) and TRBJ2-5; the match to TRBD2 covers 9 bases. Germline trimming cut 6 bases from V and 0 bases from J; bases unmatched to any gene: 14. CDR1 is LGHDT and CDR2 is YNNKEL in the germline V gene (reference sequence). This CDR3 comprises 18 residues. CDR3 nucleotides: TGTGCCAGCAGTCGTCTTGCGGGAGGGCCCAGGTACCAAGAGACCCAGTACTTC. Translated: CASSRLAGGPRYQETQYF.

The gene calls are TRBV19 and TRBJ2-3; the match to TRBD1 covers 8 bases. Looked up from germline, CDR1 is LNHDA and CDR2 is SQIVND (reference sequence). The V gene end was trimmed by 3 bases and the J gene end by 6 bases; junction bases not matched to a gene: 17. The CDR3 has 18 amino acids. CDR3 in DNA: TGTGCCAGTAGTATCAGGGGGCGCGGACTTTCGGTGTCGGATACGCAGTATTTT. Translation: CASSIRGRGLSVSDTQYF.

This chain connects TRBV9 to TRBJ1-1, with TRBD1 identical over 7 bases. This CDR3 has 15 amino acids. V shed 4 bases, J shed 0 bases, and the junction held 6 bases outside the gene matches. Per germline, CDR1 SGDLS and CDR2 YYNGEE. CDR3 region: CASSPQGQLNTEAFF. The CDR3 DNA is TGTGCCAGCAGCCCGCAGGGACAGTTGAACACTGAAGCTTTCTTT.

Worth noting for this clone: Additional DNA sequences in this sample encode the identical CDR3. This sequence joins TRBV11-1 and TRBJ2-7, with TRBD1 as a possible D gene (5 bases). The CDR3 is 13 amino acids. V was cut by 5 bases and J by 6 bases, with 14 bases left in between. From germline, CDR1 is SGHAT and CDR2 FQDESV (reference sequence). This CDR3 is CASSPDRGGEQYF. The CDR3 nucleotides read TGTGCCAGCAGCCCAGATAGGGGTGGCGAGCAGTACTTC.

V gene TRBV12-3 or TRBV12-4 combines with J gene TRBJ2-1; 10 bases map to TRBD2. The CDR3 has 13 residues. The trim removed 11 bases at V and 2 bases at J, leaving 3 bases unmatched. CDR3 in amino acids: CAGGTSAYNEQFF. In DNA, the CDR3 is TGTGCCGGCGGGACTAGCGCCTACAATGAGCAGTTCTTC.

This clone was recorded only once. The V call is TRBV9, the J call TRBJ2-1; 8 bases are shared with TRBD2. This CDR3 is built from 12 residues. Germline loops: CDR1 SGDLS, CDR2 YYNGEE. Trimming took 7 bases from V and 9 from J; bases not matched to a gene: 6. In DNA form, the CDR3 reads TGTGCCAGCGGGACTAGTGGAGGTGAGCAGTTCTTC. It translates to CASGTSGGEQFF.

The chain has TRBV7-9 and TRBJ2-7; D might be TRBD2 (6 bases). The CDR3 sequence is 15 residues long. Trimming removed 6 bases at V and 1 base at J, with 16 bases between. Germline V gene data show CDR1 as SEHNR and CDR2 as FQNEAQ (reference sequence). CDR3 in amino acids: CASSHSRGRSYEQYF. DNA of the CDR3: TGTGCCAGCAGTCATAGCAGAGGGAGGTCCTACGAGCAGTACTTC.

The chain couples TRBV7-8 to TRBJ1-5, with D perhaps TRBD1 (5 bases). CDR1 and CDR2 (germline): SGHVS, FQNEAQ. The CDR3 has 14 residues. CDR3 in amino acids: CATERDLSNQPQHF. The DNA of the CDR3 is TGTGCTACTGAGAGGGACTTAAGCAATCAGCCCCAGCATTTT.

The chain is built from TRBV27 and TRBJ2-2, with 8 bases lining up with TRBD2. The trim removed 9 bases at V and 7 bases at J, leaving 7 bases unmatched. The CDR3 sequence is 13 residues long. Germline CDR1 reads MNHEY; CDR2 reads SMNVEV (reference sequence). CDR3 sequence (DNA): TGTGCCAGTCGGGAGGGTTTCGGCGGGGAGCTGTTTTTT. Protein sequence: CASREGFGGELFF.

The gene calls are TRBV5-1 and TRBJ2-3; TRBD1 matches at 10 bases. Germline V gene lookup returns CDR1 SGHRS and CDR2 YFSETQ. V lost 2 bases and J lost 6; bases outside the gene matches: 6. The CDR3 is made up of 15 amino acids. CDR3 in amino acids: CASSLTPGQGDTQYF. The DNA for the CDR3 is TGCGCCAGCAGCTTAACCCCGGGACAGGGGGATACGCAGTATTTT.

This clone came up a few times. J is TRBJ1-2 and V is TRBV5-1; 7 bases agree with TRBD1. The germline gives CDR1 SGHRS, CDR2 YFSETQ. There are 13 residues in the CDR3. The V gene end was trimmed by 1 base and the J gene end by 3 bases; junction bases not matched to a gene: 0. The CDR3 loop reads CASSLQGDYGYTF. In DNA, the CDR3 is TGCGCCAGCAGCTTGCAGGGGGACTATGGCTACACCTTC. The entire variable domain, with the rest obtained from reference TRBV5-1 and TRBJ1-2, is as follows: KAGVTQTPRYLIKTRGQQVTLSCSPISGHRSVSWYQQTPGQGLQFLFEYFSETQRNKGNFPGRFSGRQFSNSRSEMNVSTLELGDSALYLCASSLQGDYGYTFGSGTRLTVV.

This clone was seen only a few times. The gene calls are TRBV27 and TRBJ2-7, with D possibly TRBD1 on 5 matching bases. This CDR3 contains 13 residues. The V end was cut by 6 bases, the J end by 1 base, with 10 bases between. Germline V gene lookup returns CDR1 MNHEY and CDR2 SMNVEV (reference sequence). CDR3 sequence: CASSRDSSYEQYF. DNA for the CDR3: TGTGCCAGCAGCCGAGACAGTTCCTACGAGCAGTACTTC.

This clone was detected once. The V gene is TRBV19, the J gene TRBJ2-7, with TRBD1 matching over 7 bases. Germline V gene sequence: CDR1 LNHDA, CDR2 SQIVND (reference sequence). The CDR3 loop spans 14 amino acids. V trimming: 3 bases; J trimming: 2 bases; junction bases outside the gene matches: 4. The CDR3 region is CASSIGQAAYEQYF. The CDR3 DNA sequence: TGTGCCAGTAGTATTGGACAGGCGGCCTACGAGCAGTACTTC. Full variable domain (missing parts from reference TRBV19 and TRBJ2-7): DGGITQSPKYLFRKEGQNVTLSCEQNLNHDAMYWYRQDPGQGLRLIYYSQIVNDFQKGDIAEGYSVSREKKESFPLTVTSAQKNPTAFYLCASSIGQAAYEQYFGPGTRLTVT.

The V gene is TRBV13, the J gene TRBJ1-6, with 9 bases identical to TRBD1. The CDR3 has 15 residues. Germline V gives CDR1 PRHDT, CDR2 FYEKMQ (reference sequence). V trimming: 6 bases; J trimming: 7 bases; junction bases outside the gene matches: 7. CDR3 coding DNA: TGTGCCAGCAGAACGGTGACAGGGGGGAATTCACCCCTCCACTTT. Protein: CASRTVTGGNSPLHF.

The chain combines TRBV4-1 with TRBJ2-2; 10 positions agree with TRBD1. The V gene's germline CDR1 is MGHRA and CDR2 YSYEKL. The CDR3 spans 19 residues. J lost 4 bases, V lost 0 bases, and 11 bases had no gene match. The CDR3 loop is CASSQDRGQGVGLTGELFF. In nucleotides, the CDR3 is TGCGCCAGCAGCCAAGACCGCGGACAGGGGGTTGGTCTCACCGGGGAGCTGTTTTTT.

The chain employs TRBV18 and TRBJ1-4; the D gene is possibly TRBD1 (5 bases). The CDR3 is 15 amino acids. V was shortened by 1 base and J by 2 bases, with 8 bases between the two germline ends. The V gene's germline CDR1 is KGHSH and CDR2 LQKENI. This chain's CDR3 is CASSPRQGTNEKLFF. CDR3 DNA: TGTGCCAGCTCACCACGTCAGGGCACTAATGAAAAACTGTTTTTT.

V gene TRBV10-1 combines with J gene TRBJ2-5, with D tentatively TRBD1 (5 bases). The CDR3 runs 16 residues. Germline CDR1 reads WNHNN; CDR2 reads SYGVQD (reference sequence). The V gene lost 0 bases and the J gene lost 1 base, with 12 bases spanning the gap. For the CDR3, the DNA is TGCGCCAGCAGTGAGTCATTAGGGGATCTCCAAGAGACCCAGTACTTC. Translation gives CASSESLGDLQETQYF.

The chain links TRBV5-6 to TRBJ2-7, with 12 bases that match TRBD2. The germline gives CDR1 SGHDT, CDR2 YYEEEE. The trim removed 0 bases at V and 4 bases at J, leaving 8 bases unmatched. The CDR3 contains 17 residues. The CDR3 protein is CASSLALAGGVVYEQYF. Written as DNA, the CDR3 is TGTGCCAGCAGCTTGGCGCTAGCGGGGGGGGTGGTTTACGAGCAGTACTTC. The full variable domain, completed using reference TRBV5-6 and TRBJ2-7, is DAGVTQSPTHLIKTRGQQVTLRCSPKSGHDTVSWYQQALGQGPQFIFQYYEEEERQRGNFPDRFSGHQFPNYSSELNVNALLLGDSALYLCASSLALAGGVVYEQYFGPGTRLTVT.

This clone appeared once. The V gene is TRBV13, the J gene TRBJ1-1, with D maybe TRBD1 (5 bases). The V end lost 5 bases, the J end lost 0 bases, and 13 bases lay between the germline ends. Looked up from germline, CDR1 is PRHDT and CDR2 is FYEKMQ (reference sequence). The CDR3 totals 15 residues. The CDR3 DNA sequence: TGTGCCAGCAGCCGGGGACTAAGAATGAACACTGAAGCTTTCTTT. Its protein product is CASSRGLRMNTEAFF.

This chain joins TRBV3-1 (or the pseudogene TRBV3-2) and TRBJ2-1, with TRBD2 matching over 7 bases. The germline CDR1 and CDR2 sequences are LGHDT and YNNKEL (reference sequence). J lost 1 base, V lost 4 bases, and 13 bases had no gene match. The CDR3 covers 18 residues. CDR3 sequence reads: CASSRRGRGAASYNEQFF. CDR3 in DNA: TGTGCCAGCAGCCGCCGGGGGAGGGGAGCGGCATCCTACAATGAGCAGTTCTTC.

This clone appeared a single time. The gene calls are TRBV15 and TRBJ1-1; D might be TRBD1 (5 bases). The CDR3 has 15 amino acids. Germline V gene lookup returns CDR1 LNHNV and CDR2 YYDKDF (reference sequence). Trimming stripped 1 base from V and 1 base from J, with 10 bases between. In DNA, the CDR3 is TGTGCCACCAGCAGAGCCGGGGGTTGGAACACTGAAGCTTTCTTT. The encoded protein is CATSRAGGWNTEAFF.